This TCR beta chain was identified during a study of T cells in Graves' hyperthyroidism and ophthalmopathy. This clonotype was detected ten times or more. Its specificity is unknown. Study-wide results and limits: Ophthalmopathy, which appeared later, was predicted by the model a median about 5.9 months before onset.

V lost 7 bases to trimming and J lost 7 bases, with 14 bases between them. The CDR3 is 14 amino acids. The source material, RNA transcripts, was used to amplify TCR beta CDR3 regions. Primed by the HTBI set, a first-round RT-PCR was run on the TCR CDR3. Via MiXCR, TCRdb re-called the multiplex PCR reads, giving one row per CDR3 protein. The sample yields about 180,000 distinct CDR3 sequences, over 8% seen once. PBMCs were collected from a roughly 9.7 ml volume of fresh peripheral blood. The clonotype was recovered from a woman in her late teens or twenties with Graves' hyperthyroidism that later progressed to Graves' ophthalmopathy. This chain uses TRBV12-3 or TRBV12-4 with TRBJ1-6, with a weak D call TRBD1 (5 bases). The sample consisted of blood. DNA of the CDR3: TGTGCCAGCAATCCCGGGACGCAAAATTCACCCCTCCACTTT. This sequence encodes CASNPGTQNSPLHF.